The 30 T cell receptor beta chains below come from one sample, sequenced in a study of T cell repertoires in ileal Crohn's disease. Assay: immunoSEQ multiplex PCR; the TCRdb copy retains only in-frame clones and omits some. This table has about 13,000 clones, around 80% appearing once. Time point in this sample: neoterminal ileum biopsy at postoperative endoscopy, about 6 months after surgery. Sequencing was done on a sample of ileal tissue. All receptors derive from an adult with Crohn's disease.

The J gene is TRBJ1-1, the V gene TRBV13; D may be TRBD1 (6 bases). CDR1 is PRHDT and CDR2 is FYEKMQ in the germline V gene (reference sequence). The CDR3 consists of 13 residues. V gave up 5 bases and J gave up 6 bases, with 13 bases separating them. The CDR3 nucleotides read TGTGCCAGCAGCGACCTCCAGGGGCCTGAAGCTTTCTTT. It translates to CASSDLQGPEAFF.

This clone was seen only once. The J gene is TRBJ2-5, the V gene TRBV14, with D possibly being TRBD1 (6 bases). Germline CDR1 reads SGHDN; CDR2 reads FVKESK. The germline V and J ends were trimmed by 0 bases and 7 bases, with 12 bases remaining between them. CDR3 length equals 14 residues. CDR3 in amino acids: CASSQDWGQGTQYF. The CDR3 DNA sequence: TGTGCCAGCAGCCAAGATTGGGGGCAGGGGACCCAGTACTTC.

V gene TRBV10-3 combines with J gene TRBJ1-4; D uncertain. Trimming shortened V by 0 bases and J by 8 bases, and 13 bases separated the two germline ends. The germline CDR1 and CDR2 sequences are ENHRY and SYGVKD. The CDR3 spans 15 residues. CDR3 sequence: CAISESWRLAEKLFF. In DNA, the CDR3 is TGTGCCATCAGTGAGTCGTGGAGGCTAGCGGAAAAACTGTTTTTT.

The V gene is TRBV5-1, the J gene TRBJ2-1, with 11 bases fitting TRBD2. The CDR3 runs 16 residues. V lost 3 bases and J lost 8; bases outside the gene matches: 10. The V gene's germline CDR1 is SGHRS and CDR2 YFSETQ. The CDR3 loop is CASSSLTSGSLDEQFF. DNA of the CDR3: TGCGCCAGCAGCTCCCTTACTAGCGGGAGTTTGGATGAGCAGTTCTTC.

This clone turned up a few times. V is TRBV11-2 and J is TRBJ1-2; possible D gene TRBD1, 6 bases. The V gene lost 5 bases and the J gene lost 3 bases, with 10 bases spanning the gap. Germline CDR1 is SGHAT and CDR2 is FQNNGV. The CDR3 loop spans 13 amino acids. The DNA for the CDR3 is TGTGCCAGCAGCGCACAGGGTTACTATGGCTACACCTTC. As protein: CASSAQGYYGYTF.

V usage is TRBV29-1 and J usage is TRBJ1-1, with D unclear. Germline CDR1 is SQVTM and CDR2 is ANQGSEA. The CDR3 spans 12 residues. V lost 7 bases and J 3 bases, leaving 12 bases between the germline ends. The chain's CDR3 is CSAAARYTEAFF. The DNA for the CDR3 is TGCAGCGCCGCCGCCCGGTACACTGAAGCTTTCTTT.

The V call is TRBV7-8, the J call TRBJ2-7; TRBD1 agrees at 7 bases. Trimming took 7 bases from V and 3 from J; bases not matched to a gene: 9. From germline, CDR1 is SGHVS and CDR2 FQNEAQ. This CDR3 spans 14 amino acids. CDR3 amino acids: CASKPGQMGYEQYF. CDR3 nucleotides: TGTGCCAGCAAACCGGGACAGATGGGCTACGAGCAGTACTTC. Looking up the rest from reference TRBV7-8 and TRBJ2-7 gives the full variable domain: GAGVSQSPRYKVAKRGQDVALRCDPISGHVSLFWYQQALGQGPEFLTYFQNEAQLDKSGLPSDRFFAERPEGSVSTLKIQRTQQEDSAVYLCASKPGQMGYEQYFGPGTRLTVT.

CDR3 bases: TGTGCCAGCAGCCTAGCGGGGGGCGATTACGAGCAGTACTTC. It specifies CASSLAGGDYEQYF. The chain recombines TRBV6-1 with TRBJ2-7, with 11 positions matching TRBD2. V dropped 6 bases and J dropped 4; count of bases not matched to a gene: 5. Germline CDR1 and CDR2: MNHNS and SASEGT. The CDR3 contains 14 residues.

The chain joins TRBV6-1 to TRBJ2-5; no definite D call. Germline V gene sequence: CDR1 MNHNS, CDR2 SASEGT. V lost 1 base, J lost 2 bases, and 8 bases lay in between. The CDR3 has 14 amino acids. Here the CDR3 DNA reads TGTGCCAGCAGTGAAGGAGTCTTGCAAGAGACCCAGTACTTC. As protein: CASSEGVLQETQYF.

The chain combines TRBV5-1 with TRBJ1-1; D unclear. The V gene lost 2 bases and the J gene lost 3 bases, with 8 bases spanning the gap. The germline CDR1 and CDR2 sequences are SGHRS and YFSETQ. This CDR3 comprises 13 residues. As DNA, the CDR3 is TGCGCCAGCAGCTTCTACCGGGACACTGAAGCTTTCTTT. Amino acid sequence: CASSFYRDTEAFF.

V is TRBV19 and J is TRBJ2-3; D not certain. This CDR3 region has 13 residues. The germline gives CDR1 LNHDA, CDR2 SQIVND (reference sequence). Trimming left V 6 bases short and J 0 bases short, with 7 bases between. The CDR3 spells CASRGDSTDTQYF. The CDR3 DNA reads as TGTGCCAGTAGGGGCGATAGCACAGATACGCAGTATTTT. Together with reference TRBV19 and TRBJ2-3, the CDR3 gives the full variable domain: DGGITQSPKYLFRKEGQNVTLSCEQNLNHDAMYWYRQDPGQGLRLIYYSQIVNDFQKGDIAEGYSVSREKKESFPLTVTSAQKNPTAFYLCASRGDSTDTQYFGPGTRLTVL.

This clone is medium-sized (0.01 to 0.1%) within its sample. The rearrangement uses TRBV7-9 and TRBJ2-7; 7 positions agree with TRBD1. Per the germline V gene, CDR1 is SEHNR and CDR2 is FQNEAQ (reference sequence). V dropped 6 bases and J dropped 2; count of bases not matched to a gene: 4. The CDR3 contains 13 residues. The CDR3 region is CASRSTGAYEQYF. The CDR3 DNA follows: TGTGCCAGCAGATCTACAGGGGCCTACGAGCAGTACTTC. The entire variable domain, with the rest obtained from reference TRBV7-9 and TRBJ2-7, is as follows: DTGVSQNPRHKITKRGQNVTFRCDPISEHNRLYWYRQTLGQGPEFLTYFQNEAQLEKSRLLSDRFSAERPKGSFSTLEIQRTEQGDSAMYLCASRSTGAYEQYFGPGTRLTVT.

J is TRBJ1-1 and V is TRBV9; D is undetermined. This CDR3 region has 13 residues. V lost 0 bases, J lost 7 bases, and 10 bases lay in between. Germline CDR1 reads SGDLS; CDR2 reads YYNGEE. The DNA of the CDR3 is TGTGCCAGCAGCGTAGTCCGTACAGATGAAGCTTTCTTT. This codes for CASSVVRTDEAFF.

In its sample, this clone was seen a few times. This chain uses TRBV7-9 with TRBJ2-1, with D tentatively TRBD2 (5 bases). The CDR3 is 15 amino acids. Germline V CDR1 and CDR2: SEHNR, FQNEAQ (reference sequence). Trimming removed 1 base at V and 9 bases at J, with 16 bases between. The CDR3 DNA is TGTGCCAGCAGCTTAGAGGGCAGAGTTGGGAGTGAGCAGTTCTTC. This codes for CASSLEGRVGSEQFF.

This clone has just a few counts. The chain joins TRBV7-9 to TRBJ1-5, with D unresolved. The CDR3 has 13 amino acids. The germline V gene encodes CDR1 SEHNR and CDR2 FQNEAQ (reference sequence). The V end lost 5 bases, the J end lost 7 bases, and 12 bases lay between the germline ends. CDR3 amino acids: CASSHGVEQPQHF. The CDR3 DNA reads as TGTGCCAGCAGCCACGGGGTCGAGCAGCCCCAGCATTTT.

This chain links TRBV18 with TRBJ2-4; D might be TRBD2 (5 bases). Trimming took off 0 bases at V and 5 bases at J, with 11 bases between the two ends. CDR3 length: 15 amino acids. CDR1 is KGHSH, CDR2 LQKENI, per germline. The CDR3 is CASSPPAGRQNIQYF. The CDR3 DNA reads TGTGCCAGCTCACCACCGGCGGGTAGGCAAAACATTCAGTACTTC.

This clone was picked up a small number of times. The V call is TRBV9, the J call TRBJ2-2; 11 nucleotides align to TRBD2. In germline, CDR1 is SGDLS, CDR2 YYNGEE. With 3 bases clipped from V and 1 base from J, the junction kept 2 bases outside the gene matches. The CDR3 contains 16 residues. The CDR3 spells CASSGGTSGNTGELFF. The DNA of the CDR3 is TGTGCCAGCAGCGGAGGGACTAGCGGGAACACCGGGGAGCTGTTTTTT.

The genes are TRBV2 and TRBJ2-5; 8 bases are a match to TRBD2. The germline gives CDR1 SNHLY, CDR2 FYNNEI. V trimming: 10 bases; J trimming: 7 bases; junction bases outside the gene matches: 8. The CDR3 length is 12 residues. In DNA form, the CDR3 reads TGTGCCATGGATAGCGGGATGGGGACCCAGTACTTC. It codes for CAMDSGMGTQYF. Full variable domain (rest looked up from reference TRBV2 and TRBJ2-5): EPEVTQTPSHQVTQMGQEVILRCVPISNHLYFYWYRQILGQKVEFLVSFYNNEISEKSEIFDDQFSVERPDGSNFTLKIRSTKLEDSAMYFCAMDSGMGTQYFGPGTRLLVL.

For the CDR3, the DNA is TGTGCCAGCAGAGAGATTTATAATTCACCCCTCCACTTT. The encoded protein is CASREIYNSPLHF. The V call is TRBV25-1, the J call TRBJ1-6; D is unresolved. Per the germline V gene, CDR1 is MGHDK and CDR2 is SYGVNS. The CDR3 contains 13 residues. The V gene lost 6 bases and the J gene lost 4 bases, with 7 bases spanning the gap.

This chain links TRBV6-6 with TRBJ2-2; D is unresolved. The CDR3 spans 11 residues. Trimming removed 3 bases at V and 7 bases at J, with 3 bases between. In germline, CDR1 is MNHNY, CDR2 SVGAGI (reference sequence). The DNA for the CDR3 is TGTGCCAGCAGTTATTACGGGGAGCTGTTTTTT. It translates to CASSYYGELFF.

This clone is large (0.1 to 1%) in the sample. This chain joins TRBV19 and TRBJ2-7; 7 positions match TRBD2. Germline lookup yields CDR1 LNHDA and CDR2 SQIVND (reference sequence). The CDR3 covers 14 residues. The V gene end was trimmed by 8 bases and the J gene end by 5 bases; junction bases not matched to a gene: 12. CDR3 nucleotide sequence: TGTGCCAGTTCCCTTAGCGGGTTTGAAAACGAGCAGTACTTC. Protein sequence: CASSLSGFENEQYF.

CDR3: CAIMGGSYEQYF. Written as DNA, the CDR3 is TGTGCCATCATGGGGGGATCCTACGAGCAGTACTTC. The V gene is TRBV10-3, the J gene TRBJ2-7; D is perhaps TRBD2 (6 bases). The CDR3 length is 12 residues. Germline V gives CDR1 ENHRY, CDR2 SYGVKD. Trimming took off 7 bases at V and 1 base at J, with 8 bases between the two ends.

V is TRBV7-9 and J is TRBJ1-4; 7 bases align to TRBD1. Germline CDR1 SEHNR, CDR2 FQNEAQ (reference sequence). This CDR3 comprises 15 residues. Trimming took 7 bases from V and 6 from J; bases not matched to a gene: 11. For the CDR3, the DNA is TGTGCCAGCATTGGGCCGGGACAGCTACATGAAAAACTGTTTTTT. It yields the protein CASIGPGQLHEKLFF.

The V and J genes are TRBV9 and TRBJ1-6; D call uncertain. CDR3 length: 15 residues. Between the trimmed V and J ends, which lost 0 bases and 11 bases, there was a span of 15 bases. The germline V gene has CDR1 SGDLS and CDR2 YYNGEE. The CDR3 loop reads CASSVGVADSTPLHF. The CDR3 bases are TGTGCCAGCAGCGTAGGGGTGGCAGACTCAACACCCCTCCACTTT.

V gene TRBV20-1 combines with J gene TRBJ2-5; D not certain. Germline assignment: CDR1 DFQATT and CDR2 SNEGSKA (reference sequence). This CDR3 spans 10 amino acids. V dropped 5 bases and J dropped 5 bases, with 6 bases sitting between them. This chain's CDR3 is CSAFRETQYF. CDR3 DNA sequence: TGCAGTGCTTTCCGGGAGACCCAGTACTTC.

This sequence joins TRBV7-9 and TRBJ2-2; D uncertain. There are 13 residues in the CDR3. In germline, CDR1 is SEHNR, CDR2 FQNEAQ (reference sequence). V dropped 4 bases and J dropped 3 bases, with 6 bases sitting between them. The CDR3 protein is CASSSRDTGELFF. DNA for the CDR3: TGTGCCAGCAGCTCTCGGGACACCGGGGAGCTGTTTTTT.

V and J are TRBV19 and TRBJ2-5; tentative D call: TRBD2 (5 bases). This CDR3 has 13 amino acids. Germline CDR1 and CDR2: LNHDA and SQIVND (reference sequence). V lost 5 bases to trimming and J lost 4 bases, with 11 bases between them. The CDR3 DNA reads as TGTGCCAGTAGTCGGCGGGTTTTAGAGACCCAGTACTTC. It yields the protein CASSRRVLETQYF.

The gene calls are TRBV10-3 and TRBJ1-5, with 7 bases aligning to TRBD1. J was trimmed by 3 bases and V by 6 bases; bases with no gene match: 11. CDR3 size: 16 residues. The germline gives CDR1 ENHRY, CDR2 SYGVKD. The DNA of the CDR3 is TGTGCCATCAGCGGAGGGGGCCTGGGAGACAATCAGCCCCAGCATTTT. Protein: CAISGGGLGDNQPQHF.

The chain has TRBV5-1 and TRBJ1-2, with 10 bases that match TRBD1. The J segment lost 7 bases and the V segment lost 2 bases, leaving 5 bases of the junction unmatched. Germline V gene data show CDR1 as SGHRS and CDR2 as YFSETQ. This CDR3 is built from 14 residues. CDR3 sequence: CASSLGQGEGGYTF. CDR3 DNA sequence: TGCGCCAGCAGCTTAGGACAGGGGGAAGGTGGCTACACCTTC.

This clone was detected a few times. This chain uses TRBV6-1 with TRBJ1-1; 8 bases agree with TRBD1. Germline lookup yields CDR1 MNHNS and CDR2 SASEGT. This CDR3 contains 11 residues. After removal of 6 bases from V and 9 bases from J, the junction contained 3 bases not matched to a gene. CDR3 coding DNA: TGTGCCAGCAGGTGGACAGGGCAAGCTTTCTTT. It codes for CASRWTGQAFF.